This T cell receptor (beta chain) stems from a study of naive and memory T cell subsets. Overall study findings and caveats: There was no ground truth to check naive and memory subset results. Naive repertoires, especially CD8, held a few larger clonotypes, possibly memory cells re-expressing CD45RA.

CDR1 and CDR2 from the germline V gene are MNHEY and SVGEGT. The CDR3 is 15 residues long. V gave up 2 bases and J gave up 5 bases, with 14 bases separating them. A remark on this clonotype: What it binds is not known.

The beta constant-region primer was an equimolar mix of two oligonucleotides covering TRBC1 and TRBC2. Four rounds of PCR amplified the ligated cDNA using nested alpha and beta constant-region primers plus SP2. TCRdb re-derived calls from the UMI-ligation and nested PCR reads in MiXCR, one entry per CDR3 protein. Of 140,000 to 150,000 distinct CDR3 sequences detected, over 20% appear once; the ten largest clones hold 0.1% to 0.11%. This chain links TRBV6-2 or TRBV6-3 with TRBJ2-3; TRBD2 is a possible D gene (6 bases). The material sequenced was naive CD4+ T cells from blood. The sequence was collected from a human donor in good health. As DNA, the CDR3 is TGTGCCAGCAGTTACCCAGAGCGGGTAGGAGATACGCAGTATTTT. This sequence encodes CASSYPERVGDTQYF.